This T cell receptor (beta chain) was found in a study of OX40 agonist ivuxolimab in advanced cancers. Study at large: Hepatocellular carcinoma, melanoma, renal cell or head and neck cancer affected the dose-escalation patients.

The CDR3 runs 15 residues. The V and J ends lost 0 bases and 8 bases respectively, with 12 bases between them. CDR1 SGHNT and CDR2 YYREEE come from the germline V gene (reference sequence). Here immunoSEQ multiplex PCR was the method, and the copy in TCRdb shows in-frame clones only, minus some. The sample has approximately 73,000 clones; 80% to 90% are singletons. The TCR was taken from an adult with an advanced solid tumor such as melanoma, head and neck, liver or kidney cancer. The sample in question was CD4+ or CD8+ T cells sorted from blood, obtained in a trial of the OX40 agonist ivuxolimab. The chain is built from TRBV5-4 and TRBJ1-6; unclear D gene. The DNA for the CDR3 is TGTGCCAGCAGCTTGGAGGGAATGGGTTATTCACCCCTCCACTTT. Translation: CASSLEGMGYSPLHF. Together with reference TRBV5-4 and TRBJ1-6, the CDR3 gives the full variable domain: ETGVTQSPTHLIKTRGQQVTLRCSSQSGHNTVSWYQQALGQGPQFIFQYYREEENGRGNFPPRFSGLQFPNYSSELNVNALELDDSALYLCASSLEGMGYSPLHFGNGTRLTVT.